The clone carrying this T cell receptor beta chain was seen only a few times. This record comes from a study of graft-versus-host responses after intestinal transplantation. Germline V CDR1 and CDR2: SGHAT, FQDESV (reference sequence). The CDR3 has 13 residues. V was clipped by 2 bases and J by 3 bases, with 8 bases between them. Plating of some 200,000 CFSE-labeled responder cells was done together with some 200,000 irradiated, violet-dye-labeled stimulator cells. Responder cells that were proliferating and CFSE-low, both CD3+CD4+ and CD3+CD8+, were sorted after the reaction. Clones were read by immunoSEQ multiplex PCR, and TCRdb kept only the in-frame ones, dropping some. This sample carries about 21,000 clones, less than 45% of them seen once, and the ten largest clones take more than 1.5%.

The sample in question was alloreactive CD8+ T cells from a mixed lymphocyte reaction culture, obtained before intestinal transplant. The subset: CFSE-low proliferating T cells sorted from roughly 6-day pre-transplant mixed lymphocyte reaction (GvH or HvG direction). The chain combines TRBV11-1 with TRBJ2-7; D gene ambiguous. This TCR was recovered from a human patient who received an intestinal transplant. CDR3 in DNA: TGTGCCAGCAGCTTAACCACTAACTACGAGCAGTACTTC. Translation gives CASSLTTNYEQYF.